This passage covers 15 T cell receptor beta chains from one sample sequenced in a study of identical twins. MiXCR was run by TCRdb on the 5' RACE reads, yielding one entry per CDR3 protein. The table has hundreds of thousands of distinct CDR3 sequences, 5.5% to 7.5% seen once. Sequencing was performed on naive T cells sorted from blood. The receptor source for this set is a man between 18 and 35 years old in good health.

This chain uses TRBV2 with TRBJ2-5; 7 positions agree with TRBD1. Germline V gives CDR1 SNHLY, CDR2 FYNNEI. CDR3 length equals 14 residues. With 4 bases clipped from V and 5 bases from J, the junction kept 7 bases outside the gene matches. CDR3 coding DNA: TGTGCCAGCAGTGCCTTGACAGGGTGGGAGACCCAGTACTTC. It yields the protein CASSALTGWETQYF. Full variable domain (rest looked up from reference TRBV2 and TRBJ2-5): EPEVTQTPSHQVTQMGQEVILRCVPISNHLYFYWYRQILGQKVEFLVSFYNNEISEKSEIFDDQFSVERPDGSNFTLKIRSTKLEDSAMYFCASSALTGWETQYFGPGTRLLVL.

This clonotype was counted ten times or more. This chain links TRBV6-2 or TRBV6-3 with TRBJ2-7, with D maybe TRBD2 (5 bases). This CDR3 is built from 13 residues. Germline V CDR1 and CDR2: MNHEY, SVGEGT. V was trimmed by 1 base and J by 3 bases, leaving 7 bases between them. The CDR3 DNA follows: TGTGCCAGCAGTTACTTGCGGGTCTACGAGCAGTACTTC. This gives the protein CASSYLRVYEQYF.

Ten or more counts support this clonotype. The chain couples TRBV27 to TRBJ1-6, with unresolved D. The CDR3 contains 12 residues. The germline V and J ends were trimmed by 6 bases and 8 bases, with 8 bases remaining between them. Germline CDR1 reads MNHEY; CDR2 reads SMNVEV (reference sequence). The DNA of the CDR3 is TGTGCCAGCAGGGAAGGGTATTCACCCCTCCACTTT. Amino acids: CASREGYSPLHF.

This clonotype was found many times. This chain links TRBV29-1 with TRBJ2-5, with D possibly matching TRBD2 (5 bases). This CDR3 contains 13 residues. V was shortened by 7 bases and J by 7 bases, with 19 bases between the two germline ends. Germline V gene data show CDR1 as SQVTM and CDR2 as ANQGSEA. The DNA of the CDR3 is TGCAGCGGTGATGTACGCTCTGAGGGGACCCAGTACTTC. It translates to CSGDVRSEGTQYF.

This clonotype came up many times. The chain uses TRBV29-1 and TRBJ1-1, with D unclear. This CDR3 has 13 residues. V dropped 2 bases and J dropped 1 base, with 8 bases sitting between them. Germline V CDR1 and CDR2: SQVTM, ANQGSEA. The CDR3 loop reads CSVERRGNTEAFF. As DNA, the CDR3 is TGCAGCGTTGAAAGGAGAGGGAACACTGAAGCTTTCTTT.

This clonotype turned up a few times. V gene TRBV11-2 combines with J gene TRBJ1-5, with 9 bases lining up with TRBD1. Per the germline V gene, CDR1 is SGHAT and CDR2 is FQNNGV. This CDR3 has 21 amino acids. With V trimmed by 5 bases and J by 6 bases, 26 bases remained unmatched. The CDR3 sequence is CASSAGSARDRDRRGGQPQHF. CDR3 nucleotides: TGTGCCAGCAGCGCGGGATCCGCGAGGGACAGGGACCGCAGGGGAGGTCAGCCCCAGCATTTT.

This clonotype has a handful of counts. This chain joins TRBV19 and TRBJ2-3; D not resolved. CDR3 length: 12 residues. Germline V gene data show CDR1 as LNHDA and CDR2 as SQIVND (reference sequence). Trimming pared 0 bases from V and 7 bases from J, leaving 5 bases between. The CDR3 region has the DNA TGTGCCAGTAGTATAGAGGGAAATACGCAGTATTTT. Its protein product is CASSIEGNTQYF. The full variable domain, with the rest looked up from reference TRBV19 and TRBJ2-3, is DGGITQSPKYLFRKEGQNVTLSCEQNLNHDAMYWYRQDPGQGLRLIYYSQIVNDFQKGDIAEGYSVSREKKESFPLTVTSAQKNPTAFYLCASSIEGNTQYFGPGTRLTVL.

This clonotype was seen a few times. CDR3 loop: CASSVVGGDTQYF. The DNA of the CDR3 is TGTGCCAGCAGTGTGGTGGGAGGAGATACGCAGTATTTT. The chain joins TRBV2 to TRBJ2-3, with D perhaps TRBD2 (6 bases). Trimming pared 4 bases from V and 5 bases from J, leaving 10 bases between. This CDR3 comprises 13 residues. Per the germline V gene, CDR1 is SNHLY and CDR2 is FYNNEI.

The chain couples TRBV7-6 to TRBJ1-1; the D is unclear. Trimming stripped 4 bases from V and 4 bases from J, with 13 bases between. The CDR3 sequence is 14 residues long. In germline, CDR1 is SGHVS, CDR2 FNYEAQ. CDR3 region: CASSSPPGPTEAFF. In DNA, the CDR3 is TGTGCCAGCAGCTCCCCCCCGGGCCCCACTGAAGCTTTCTTT.

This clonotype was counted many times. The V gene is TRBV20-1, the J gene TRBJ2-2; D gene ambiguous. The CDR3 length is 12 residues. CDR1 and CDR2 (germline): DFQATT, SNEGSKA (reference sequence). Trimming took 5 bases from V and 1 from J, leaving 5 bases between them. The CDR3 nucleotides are TGCAGTGCTCTCGTGAACACCGGGGAGCTGTTTTTT. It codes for CSALVNTGELFF.

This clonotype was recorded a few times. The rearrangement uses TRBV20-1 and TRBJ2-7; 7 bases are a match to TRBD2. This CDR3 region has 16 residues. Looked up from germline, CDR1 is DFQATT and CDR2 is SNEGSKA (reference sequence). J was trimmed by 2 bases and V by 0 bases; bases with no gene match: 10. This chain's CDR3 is CSARDHRGEKAYEQYF. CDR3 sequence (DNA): TGCAGTGCTAGAGATCATCGGGGGGAAAAAGCCTACGAGCAGTACTTC.

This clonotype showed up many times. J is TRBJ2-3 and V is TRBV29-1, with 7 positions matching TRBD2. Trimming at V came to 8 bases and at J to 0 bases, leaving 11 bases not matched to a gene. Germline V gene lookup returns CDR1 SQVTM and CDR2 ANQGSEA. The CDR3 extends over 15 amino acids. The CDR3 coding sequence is TGCAGCCTATGGGTCGGACTAGAAAGCACAGATACGCAGTATTTT. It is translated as CSLWVGLESTDTQYF.

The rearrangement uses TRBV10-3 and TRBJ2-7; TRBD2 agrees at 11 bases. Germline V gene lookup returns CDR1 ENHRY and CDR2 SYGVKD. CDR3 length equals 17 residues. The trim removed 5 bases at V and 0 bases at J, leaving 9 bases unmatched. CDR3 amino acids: CAISTQGLAGGSYEQYF. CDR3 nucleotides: TGTGCCATCAGTACCCAAGGACTAGCGGGTGGCTCCTACGAGCAGTACTTC.

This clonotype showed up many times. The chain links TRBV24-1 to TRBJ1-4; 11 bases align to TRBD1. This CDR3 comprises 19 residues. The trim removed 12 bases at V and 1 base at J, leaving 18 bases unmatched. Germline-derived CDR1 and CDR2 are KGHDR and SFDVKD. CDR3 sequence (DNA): TGTGCCTCTTTCGAACGGACAGGGGGCTCTCTTGGAACTAATGAAAAACTGTTTTTT. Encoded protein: CASFERTGGSLGTNEKLFF.

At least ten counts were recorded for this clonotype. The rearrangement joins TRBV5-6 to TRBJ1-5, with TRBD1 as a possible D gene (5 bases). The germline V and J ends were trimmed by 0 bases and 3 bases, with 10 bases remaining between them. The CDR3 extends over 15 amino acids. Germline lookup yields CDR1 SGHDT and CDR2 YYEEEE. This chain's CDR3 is CASSLVEGLNQPQHF. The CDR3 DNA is TGTGCCAGCAGCTTGGTCGAGGGGCTCAATCAGCCCCAGCATTTT.